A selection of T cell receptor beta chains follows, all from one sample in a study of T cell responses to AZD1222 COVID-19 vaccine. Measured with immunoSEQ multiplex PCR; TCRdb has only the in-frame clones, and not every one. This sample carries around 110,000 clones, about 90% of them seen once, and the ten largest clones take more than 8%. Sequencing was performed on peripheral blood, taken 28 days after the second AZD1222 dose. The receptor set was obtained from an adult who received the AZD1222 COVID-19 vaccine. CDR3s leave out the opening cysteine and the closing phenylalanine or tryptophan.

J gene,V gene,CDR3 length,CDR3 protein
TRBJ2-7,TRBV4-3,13,ASSQDGTGSYEQY
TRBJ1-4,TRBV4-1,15,ASSQGDSGSTNEKLF
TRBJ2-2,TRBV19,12,ASREDSNTGELF
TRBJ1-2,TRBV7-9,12,ASSPDGRSSGYT
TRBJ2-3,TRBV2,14,ASSVQGAGSTDTQY
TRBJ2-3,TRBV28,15,ASSPFGGTDPTDTQY
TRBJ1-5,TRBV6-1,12,ASSESGIFQPQH
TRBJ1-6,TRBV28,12,ASSMTGDSSPLH
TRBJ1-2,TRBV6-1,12,ASSEVRRRGGYT
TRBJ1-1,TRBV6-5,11,ASRRTENTEAF
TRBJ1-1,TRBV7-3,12,ASSASSRGTEAF
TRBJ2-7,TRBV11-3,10,ASRLTGREQY
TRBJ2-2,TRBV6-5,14,ASSYTGGLDTGELF
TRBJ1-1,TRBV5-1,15,ASSLGRGALLNTEAF
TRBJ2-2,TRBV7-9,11,ASRGTNTGELF
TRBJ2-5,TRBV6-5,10,ATARFQETQY
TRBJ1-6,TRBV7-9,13,ASSADRGTNSPLH
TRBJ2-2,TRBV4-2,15,ASSQEIISGRTGELF
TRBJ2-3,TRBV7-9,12,ASSPSGGTDTQY
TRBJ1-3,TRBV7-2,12,ASSTGGGRNTIY
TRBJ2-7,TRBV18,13,ASSPTGGEYYEQY
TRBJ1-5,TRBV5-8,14,ASSLRSVSSNQPQH
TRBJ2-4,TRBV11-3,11,ASSLGPTNIQY
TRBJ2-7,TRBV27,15,ASSSRRLAGGSYEQY
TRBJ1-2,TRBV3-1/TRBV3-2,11,ASSQREVGGYT
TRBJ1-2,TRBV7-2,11,ASSMRTPDGYT
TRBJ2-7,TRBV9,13,ASSVGQGSPLEQY
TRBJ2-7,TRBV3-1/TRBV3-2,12,ASSQEWRGSEQY
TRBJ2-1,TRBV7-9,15,ASSRARLGSSYNEQF
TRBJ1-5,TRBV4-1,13,ASSQGQGAGQPQH
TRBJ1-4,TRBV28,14,ASRHELGTANEKLF
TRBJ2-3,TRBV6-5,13,ASSYTSGRADTQY
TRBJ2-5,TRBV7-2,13,ASSRLAEGHKAQY
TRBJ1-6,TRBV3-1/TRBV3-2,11,ASSPDFMTPLH
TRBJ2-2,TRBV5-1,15,ASSSLGTGENTGELF
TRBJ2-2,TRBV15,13,ATSRDWGNTGELF
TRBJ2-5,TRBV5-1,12,ASSFGQTQETQY